The 9 T cell receptor beta chains presented below share a single source sample, sequenced in a study of radiotherapy plus CTLA-4 blockade in lung cancer. Clones were read by immunoSEQ multiplex PCR, and TCRdb kept only the in-frame ones, dropping some. The table shows roughly 110,000 clones, with more than 75% occurring only once. The specimen was peripheral blood, collected from a patient treated with radiotherapy plus ipilimumab. The receptors shown here come from a human donor with non-small cell lung cancer that progressed on radiotherapy plus ipilimumab. Some clones in this sample may be carry-over from other donors' samples.

The chain combines TRBV4-1 with TRBJ2-5; D is undetermined. The CDR3 consists of 13 residues. The V end was cut by 2 bases, the J end by 3 bases, with 7 bases between. From germline, CDR1 is MGHRA and CDR2 YSYEKL. The DNA of the CDR3 is TGCGCCAGCAGCCAAAGGAGAGAAGAGACCCAGTACTTC. Its protein is CASSQRREETQYF.

The chain carries TRBV7-9 and TRBJ2-7; D is ambiguous. The CDR3 length is 14 residues. Germline assignment: CDR1 SEHNR and CDR2 FQNEAQ (reference sequence). V lost 1 base, J lost 0 bases, and 7 bases lay in between. The CDR3 is CASSLVGNSYEQYF. The CDR3 DNA follows: TGTGCCAGCAGCTTAGTAGGAAACTCCTACGAGCAGTACTTC.

This clone was seen once. The chain links TRBV11-2 to TRBJ1-4, with D unclear. CDR1 is SGHAT and CDR2 is FQNNGV in the germline V gene. The ends were cut back, 1 base at V and 8 bases at J, with 11 bases in the middle. This CDR3 is 14 amino acids long. The CDR3 is CASSLAASREKLFF. The CDR3, as DNA: TGTGCCAGCAGCTTAGCAGCTTCCCGGGAAAAACTGTTTTTT.

This chain joins TRBV9 and TRBJ2-1; no reliable D call. The CDR3 consists of 14 residues. Trimming took off 3 bases at V and 0 bases at J, with 7 bases between the two ends. Looked up from germline, CDR1 is SGDLS and CDR2 is YYNGEE. CDR3 nucleotides: TGTGCCAGCAGCGAGGGTGGCTCCTACAATGAGCAGTTCTTC. Translated: CASSEGGSYNEQFF. The variable domain in full, completed from reference TRBV9 and TRBJ2-1, reads DSGVTQTPKHLITATGQRVTLRCSPRSGDLSVYWYQQSLDQGLQFLIQYYNGEERAKGNILERFSAQQFPDLHSELNLSSLELGDSALYFCASSEGGSYNEQFFGPGTRLTVL.

The table lists this clone with a few counts. The chain is built from TRBV19 and TRBJ1-5; a possible D gene is TRBD1 (5 bases). The CDR3 is 16 residues long. Trimming pared 7 bases from V and 0 bases from J, leaving 16 bases between. The germline V gene has CDR1 LNHDA and CDR2 SQIVND (reference sequence). The CDR3 region is CASTFSGWYSNQPQHF. CDR3 sequence (DNA): TGTGCCAGTACCTTTTCAGGGTGGTATAGCAATCAGCCCCAGCATTTT.

This clone was seen a handful of times. The chain links TRBV10-3 to TRBJ1-2; D perhaps matches TRBD1 (5 bases). Germline CDR1 reads ENHRY; CDR2 reads SYGVKD. The CDR3 is 15 amino acids. Trimming left V 10 bases short and J 2 bases short, with 20 bases between. The CDR3 region has the DNA TGTGCCACCAGCAATTTCCGGGACGGAAACTATGGCTACACCTTC. It encodes CATSNFRDGNYGYTF.

The chain combines TRBV18 with TRBJ1-4; 9 bases line up with TRBD1. Trimming cost V 3 bases and J 7 bases; bases outside gene matches: 9. Germline V gene sequence: CDR1 KGHSH, CDR2 LQKENI. The CDR3 sequence is 16 residues long. CDR3 region: CASSPTGGVLGEKLFF. CDR3 sequence (DNA): TGTGCCAGCTCACCGACAGGGGGAGTACTGGGTGAAAAACTGTTTTTT.

There are a few counts of this clone. The chain links TRBV5-3 to TRBJ1-2; D call uncertain. TRBV5-3 is sorted into the ORF group, with uncertain function. Trimming stripped 4 bases from V and 5 bases from J, with 3 bases between. CDR3 length: 10 residues. This CDR3 reads CARSNYGYTF. DNA for the CDR3: TGTGCCAGAAGCAATTATGGCTACACCTTC.

The rearrangement joins TRBV5-1 to TRBJ2-5, with 7 bases lining up with TRBD1. With V trimmed by 3 bases and J by 1 base, 3 bases remained unmatched. Germline CDR1 and CDR2: SGHRS and YFSETQ. CDR3 length: 14 residues. The CDR3 sequence: CASSSGGTQETQYF. As DNA, the CDR3 is TGCGCCAGCAGCTCAGGGGGAACCCAAGAGACCCAGTACTTC. Full variable domain (rest looked up from reference TRBV5-1 and TRBJ2-5): KAGVTQTPRYLIKTRGQQVTLSCSPISGHRSVSWYQQTPGQGLQFLFEYFSETQRNKGNFPGRFSGRQFSNSRSEMNVSTLELGDSALYLCASSSGGTQETQYFGPGTRLLVL.